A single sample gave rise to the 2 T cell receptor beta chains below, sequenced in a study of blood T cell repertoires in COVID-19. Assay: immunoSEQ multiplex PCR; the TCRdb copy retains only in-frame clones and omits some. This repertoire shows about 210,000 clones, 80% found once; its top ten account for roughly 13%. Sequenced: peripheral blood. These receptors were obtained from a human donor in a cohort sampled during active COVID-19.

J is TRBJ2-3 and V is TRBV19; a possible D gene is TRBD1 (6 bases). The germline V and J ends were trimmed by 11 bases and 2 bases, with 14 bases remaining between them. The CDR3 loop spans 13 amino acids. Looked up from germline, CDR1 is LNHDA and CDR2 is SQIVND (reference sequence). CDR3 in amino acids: CASGTRLTDTQYF. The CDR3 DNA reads TGTGCCTCCGGGACAAGACTCACAGATACGCAGTATTTT.

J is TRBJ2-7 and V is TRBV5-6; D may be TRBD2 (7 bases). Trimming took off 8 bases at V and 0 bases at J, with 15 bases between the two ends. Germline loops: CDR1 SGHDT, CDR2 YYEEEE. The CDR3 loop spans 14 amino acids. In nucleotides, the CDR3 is TGTGCCAGTAGAAGGGGGGGACTCTCCTACGAGCAGTACTTC. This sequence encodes CASRRGGLSYEQYF.